This T cell receptor beta chain originates from a study of cytomegalovirus exposure and HLA in healthy donors. Overall study findings and caveats: Cytomegalovirus association was listed for about 150 TCR beta chains. Reportedly, HLA-A and HLA-B alleles of most subjects were accurately predicted from TCR beta.

As to this clone: Its antigen is not known.

Amplification used 60 Vbeta primers and 13 Jbeta primers. Using immunoSEQ multiplex PCR, the repertoire was profiled, and TCRdb retains in-frame clones only, with some absent. The sample lists around 110,000 clones; 70% were seen once. The germline V gene has CDR1 SQVTM and CDR2 ANQGSEA. The V gene lost 6 bases and the J gene lost 3 bases, with 11 bases spanning the gap. CDR3 length equals 13 residues. Each donor's status was that of a healthy bone marrow donor. This receptor was identified in a man between 25 and 39 years old in good health and CMV-seropositive. The specimen was PBMCs. This chain joins TRBV29-1 and TRBJ2-2; TRBD2 might be the D (5 bases). The CDR3 region has the DNA TGCAGCGTGCGCCGGGGTCACACCGGGGAGCTGTTTTTT. Translation gives CSVRRGHTGELFF.